These T cell receptor beta chains were read from a single sample in a study of blood T cell repertoires in COVID-19. Libraries were prepared by immunoSEQ multiplex PCR; TCRdb keeps only in-frame clonotypes and omits some of them. This sample carries roughly 100,000 clones, roughly four fifths of them seen once, and the ten largest clones take around a fifth. Material for sequencing was peripheral blood. These receptors were obtained from a man aged 65-85 years with active or convalescent COVID-19. The CDR3 runs from the conserved cysteine through the conserved F or W. The D gene is left open where the match is weak. Expanded clones are given a class, and other clones once, few, many or no size at all.

11 - TRBJ1-1 - TRBV20-1 TGCAGTGCTGACAAGAACACTGAAGCTTTCTTT CSADKNTEAFF
14 - TRBJ2-5 - TRBV28 TGTGCCAGCAGTTTATCGCGGGGAAGGGGGACCCAGTACTTC CASSLSRGRGTQYF
15 - TRBJ2-7 TRBD2 TRBV28 TGTGCCAGCAGTTTTGTGGGAGGGCCATCCTACGAGCAGTACTTC CASSFVGGPSYEQYF
15 - TRBJ2-3 TRBD1 TRBV5-4 TGTGCCAGCAGGGGAAACAGGGGGCTCTCAGATACGCAGTATTTT CASRGNRGLSDTQYF
18 once TRBJ2-7 TRBD2 TRBV5-1 TGCCCCCGCCGCGGGCCGGGGGCGGGAGGGCCGAGCTCCTACGAGCAGTACTTC CPRRGPGAGGPSSYEQYF
15 few TRBJ2-7 - TRBV7-8 TGTGCCAGCAGCTCTCCCACCCGACTGAGCTACGAGCAGTACTTC CASSSPTRLSYEQYF
12 - TRBJ1-2 - TRBV6-5 TGTGCCAGCCGGGACAACAACTATGGCTACACCTTC CASRDNNYGYTF
17 - TRBJ2-1 TRBD1 TRBV10-1 TGCGCCAGCAGCCGGGACAGGGGTCAGGGGGTATACAATGAGCAGTTCTTC CASSRDRGQGVYNEQFF
14 - TRBJ2-7 TRBD1 TRBV18 TGTGCCAGCTCACCATCCGTGACAGGGGTCGAGCAGTACTTC CASSPSVTGVEQYF
12 - TRBJ1-6 - TRBV6-5 TGTGCCAGCAGCCTGAGGAATTCACCCCTCCACTTT CASSLRNSPLHF
15 - TRBJ1-2 TRBD1 TRBV7-2 TGTGCCAGCAGCTTAAGACAGGGGAATGACTATGGCTACACCTTC CASSLRQGNDYGYTF
15 - TRBJ2-1 TRBD2 TRBV4-2 TGTGCCAGCAGCCCGGGACTAGCGGGAGCCAATGAGCAGTTCTTC CASSPGLAGANEQFF
13 - TRBJ1-2 - TRBV12-3/TRBV12-4 TGTGCCAGCAGTTTAGCGCATAGAGATGGCTACACCTTC CASSLAHRDGYTF
15 - TRBJ2-7 - TRBV5-5 TGTGCCAGCAGCTTGGGGCAGGGCTTGTATACCGAGCAGTACTTC CASSLGQGLYTEQYF
12 few TRBJ2-1 - TRBV13 TGTGCCAGCAGCTTAGGTCGTAATGAGCAGTTCTTC CASSLGRNEQFF
15 - TRBJ2-1 - TRBV7-2 TGTGCCAGCAGCTTATTCCTAGCCGTCGGGAATGAGCAGTTCTTC CASSLFLAVGNEQFF
17 - TRBJ1-4 - TRBV3-1/TRBV3-2 TGTGCCAGCAGCCAAGATTGGAGGCAGGCGACTAATGAAAAACTGTTTTTT CASSQDWRQATNEKLFF
11 - TRBJ2-1 - TRBV12-3/TRBV12-4 TGTGCCAGCAGTTCTTACAATGAGCAGTTCTTC CASSSYNEQFF
15 - TRBJ1-1 TRBD1 TRBV28 TGTGCCAGCAGCCGTGGTGGAACAGGGGCGAAGGAAGCTTTCTTT CASSRGGTGAKEAFF
13 - TRBJ2-1 - TRBV15 TGTGCCACCAGCAGAGGAGGCGGGAATGAGCAGTTCTTC CATSRGGGNEQFF
17 few TRBJ1-6 TRBD1 TRBV9 TGTGCCAGCAGCGTAGAGGCGGGACAGGGGAGTAATTCACCCCTCCACTTT CASSVEAGQGSNSPLHF
14 - TRBJ1-5 - TRBV15 TGTGCCACCAGCAGAGATCCGGGGTCTCAGCCCCAGCATTTT CATSRDPGSQPQHF
14 - TRBJ1-6 TRBD1 TRBV28 TGTGCCAGCAGTTTAGGGACAGGGAATTCACCCCTCCACTTT CASSLGTGNSPLHF
15 - TRBJ2-5 - TRBV7-8 TGTGCCAGCAGCCTCCAGACTGAAATCCAAGAGACCCAGTACTTC CASSLQTEIQETQYF
18 once TRBJ1-2 - TRBV28 TGTGCCAGCAGTTTGAGCCTACCTACAGGGCCCCCTAACTATGGCTACACCTTC CASSLSLPTGPPNYGYTF
16 - TRBJ2-1 TRBD2 TRBV9 TGTGCCAGCAGCGTAGGCGGGCGGGAGGGCCAGAATGAGCAGTTCTTC CASSVGGREGQNEQFF
17 - TRBJ1-1 TRBD1 TRBV12-5 TGTGCTAGTGGTCCCGCCGCGGGAGGGGGCGCGAACACTGAAGCTTTCTTT CASGPAAGGGANTEAFF
16 - TRBJ2-6 - TRBV9 TGTGCCAGCAGAGGACCAGGGGCATCCGGGGCCAACGTCCTGACTTTC CASRGPGASGANVLTF
13 - TRBJ2-1 TRBD2 TRBV29-1 TGCAGCGTTGAAGGACGGACTAGCAATGAGCAGTTCTTC CSVEGRTSNEQFF